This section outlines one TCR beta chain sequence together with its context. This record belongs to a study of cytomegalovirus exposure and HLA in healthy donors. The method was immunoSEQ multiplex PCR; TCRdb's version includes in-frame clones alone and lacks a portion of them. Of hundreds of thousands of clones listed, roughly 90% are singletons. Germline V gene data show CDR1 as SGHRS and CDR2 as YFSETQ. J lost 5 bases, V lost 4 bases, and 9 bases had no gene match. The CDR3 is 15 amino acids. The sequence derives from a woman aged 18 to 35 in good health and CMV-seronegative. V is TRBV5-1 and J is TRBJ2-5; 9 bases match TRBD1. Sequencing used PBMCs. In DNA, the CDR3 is TGCGCCAGCAGCGCGGACAGGGGAGTGCAGGAGACCCAGTACTTC. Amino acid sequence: CASSADRGVQETQYF.